The rows below give T cell receptor beta chains drawn from one sample of a study of shared clonotypes between healthy human individuals. Measured with immunoSEQ multiplex PCR; TCRdb has only the in-frame clones, and not every one. Counted here are roughly 2.1 million clones, about 93% occurring once; the ten biggest clones make up more than 1.5%. The sequenced material came from naive CD8+ T cells from PBMCs. These receptors originate from a man younger than 35 in good health. Some clones in this sample may be carry-over from other donors' samples. The CDR3 runs from the conserved cysteine through the conserved F or W. The D gene is left open where the match is weak. Rows give clone size only sometimes, using once, few, many, or a class for an expanded clone.

j_call | d_call | v_call | clone_size | cdr3_nt | cdr3_aa
TRBJ2-7 | - | TRBV29-1 | - | TGCAGCGTTGAGGCCAGTTCCTACGAGCAGTACTTT | CSVEASSYEQYF
TRBJ2-7 | - | TRBV5-1 | - | TGCGCCAGCAGCCGAGGGAGAGGCGTCCAGGACTACGAGCAGTACTTC | CASSRGRGVQDYEQYF
TRBJ2-5 | TRBD2 | TRBV28 | - | TGTGCCAGCAGCGCCGGGACTAGCGGGGGGACCCAGTACTTC | CASSAGTSGGTQYF
TRBJ1-3 | - | TRBV10-3 | - | TGTGCCATCAGTGAGTCGATCGCCGAGGCCTCTGGAAACACCATATATTTT | CAISESIAEASGNTIYF
TRBJ2-7 | TRBD1 | TRBV9 | - | TGTGCCAGCAGCCCCTACATGGGGACAGCTTCCTACGAGCAGTACTTC | CASSPYMGTASYEQYF
TRBJ2-1 | - | TRBV29-1 | - | TGCAGCGTTGGGGGCTATGAGCAGTTCTTC | CSVGGYEQFF
TRBJ2-7 | TRBD1 | TRBV5-1 | - | TGCGCCAGCAGCATTGGGACAGGGGTACCCTACGAGCAGTACTTC | CASSIGTGVPYEQYF
TRBJ1-2 | - | TRBV6-4 | - | TGTGCCAGCAGTGGGTCCAGGGAGACCGACTACTATGGCTACACCTTC | CASSGSRETDYYGYTF
TRBJ2-2 | TRBD1 | TRBV19 | - | TGTGCCAGTACTCGGGACAGTAAGGCCGGGGAGCTGTTTTTT | CASTRDSKAGELFF
TRBJ2-3 | TRBD2 | TRBV10-3 | - | TGTGCCATCAGTGAGAGTCGGCGGGAGCCAGGGGATACGCAGTATTTT | CAISESRREPGDTQYF
TRBJ2-1 | - | TRBV14 | - | TGTGCCAGCAGCTACGGGATCTCCTACAATGAGCAGTTCTTC | CASSYGISYNEQFF
TRBJ1-1 | - | TRBV13 | - | TGTGCCAGCAGCTTGACCTCGGGAGTGGGGACTGAAGCTTTCTTT | CASSLTSGVGTEAFF
TRBJ1-5 | - | TRBV28 | - | TGTGCCAGCAATTTAGAGGGTGGGGACGAGCCCCAGCATTTT | CASNLEGGDEPQHF
TRBJ1-5 | TRBD1 | TRBV7-9 | few | TGTGCCAGCAGCTTTGGGGACAGCCATCAGCCCCAGCATTTT | CASSFGDSHQPQHF
TRBJ2-1 | TRBD2 | TRBV7-9 | once | TGTGCCAGCAGCCGGCCTAGCGGTTGGGCAGACAATGAGCAGTTCTTC | CASSRPSGWADNEQFF
TRBJ2-7 | TRBD2 | TRBV27 | - | TGTGCCAGCAGGGAAACTAGCGGCTGGGGGTACGAGCAGTACTTC | CASRETSGWGYEQYF
TRBJ1-1 | TRBD1 | TRBV29-1 | few | TGCAGCGCAGGGACAGGCCCTAACACTGAAGCTTTCTTT | CSAGTGPNTEAFF
TRBJ1-1 | - | TRBV9 | few | TGTGCCAGCAGCGTAGCACGGGGGGGCACTGAAGCTTTCTTT | CASSVARGGTEAFF
TRBJ2-1 | - | TRBV4-1 | - | TGCGCCAGCAGCGTCGGTCTCGGCTTGGGCAATGAGCAGTTCTTC | CASSVGLGLGNEQFF
TRBJ2-6 | - | TRBV11-2 | once | TGTGCCAGCAGCTTAGATCCCCCACTTGTAAGCGGGGCCAACGTCCTGACTTTC | CASSLDPPLVSGANVLTF
TRBJ1-1 | - | TRBV4-3 | - | TGCGCCAGCAGCCAAGTCTTGAACACTGAAGCTTTCTTT | CASSQVLNTEAFF
TRBJ2-7 | - | TRBV27 | - | TGTGCCAGCAGTTTATTATCCCTACCCTACGAGCAGTACTTC | CASSLLSLPYEQYF
TRBJ2-1 | - | TRBV11-2 | - | TGTGCCAGCAGCTTAGAAATCGGCTCCCACACTGAGCAGTTCTTC | CASSLEIGSHTEQFF
TRBJ1-5 | - | TRBV6-5 | - | TGTGCCAGCAGAACGACATGGGATAGCAATCAGCCCCAGCATTTT | CASRTTWDSNQPQHF